These T cell receptor beta chains were read from a single sample in a study of CD8+ T cells in alopecia areata. Profiling relied on immunoSEQ multiplex PCR, and the TCRdb table lists in-frame clones only, not all of them. The sample lists 150,000 or so clones, more than 40% occurring once. The source material was CD8+ T cells sorted from blood, sampled at week 0. The receptors were gathered from a human donor with alopecia areata. CDR3s include the opening cysteine and the closing phenylalanine or tryptophan. The D gene is left open where the match is weak. Expanded clones are given a class, and other clones once, few, many or no size at all.

length | J | size | V | D | CDR3 | DNA
15 | TRBJ1-6 | . | TRBV27 | . | CASSLWVSGNSPLHF | TGTGCCAGCAGTTTATGGGTATCCGGTAATTCACCCCTCCACTTT
15 | TRBJ2-7 | few | TRBV10-3 | . | CAISEEGVGTYEQYF | TGTGCCATCAGTGAGGAGGGGGTGGGGACCTACGAGCAGTACTTC
15 | TRBJ1-1 | few | TRBV4-2 | TRBD1 | CASSLGQGGNTEAFF | TGTGCCAGCAGCCTCGGACAGGGGGGGAACACTGAAGCTTTCTTT
16 | TRBJ2-2 | few | TRBV2 | . | CASTIAPADGTGELFF | TGTGCCAGCACGATTGCTCCCGCGGACGGTACCGGGGAGCTGTTTTTT
14 | TRBJ1-1 | . | TRBV2 | . | CASSEIAGNTEAFF | TGTGCCAGCAGTGAAATAGCCGGGAACACTGAAGCTTTCTTT
13 | TRBJ1-2 | . | TRBV29-1 | . | CSVSGGDDYGYTF | TGCAGCGTTTCAGGAGGTGATGACTATGGCTACACCTTC
13 | TRBJ2-5 | . | TRBV30 | TRBD1 | CAWSRDRQETQYF | TGTGCCTGGAGTCGGGACAGACAAGAGACCCAGTACTTC
11 | TRBJ2-7 | few | TRBV30 | . | CAWTDGYEQYF | TGTGCCTGGACGGACGGCTACGAGCAGTACTTC
16 | TRBJ2-7 | few | TRBV4-1 | TRBD1 | CASSHLLGTGAYEQYF | TGCGCCAGCAGCCACCTCCTAGGGACAGGGGCCTACGAGCAGTACTTC
14 | TRBJ2-1 | . | TRBV5-1 | . | CASSLWGPYNEQFF | TGCGCCAGCAGCTTGTGGGGGCCCTACAATGAGCAGTTCTTC
15 | TRBJ2-7 | . | TRBV29-1 | TRBD1 | CSAEGAGTGGFEQYF | TGCAGCGCAGAGGGGGCTGGGACAGGGGGCTTCGAGCAGTACTTC
13 | TRBJ1-6 | . | TRBV27 | . | CASSLAAGHPLHF | TGTGCCAGCAGTTTAGCCGCCGGGCACCCCCTCCACTTT
14 | TRBJ2-1 | few | TRBV30 | . | CAWNLGPLGNEQFF | TGTGCCTGGAATTTGGGACCCTTAGGCAATGAGCAGTTCTTC
16 | TRBJ1-4 | . | TRBV11-2 | . | CASSIGGTPKGEKLFF | TGTGCCAGCAGCATAGGCGGGACACCAAAGGGTGAAAAACTGTTTTTT
20 | TRBJ2-3 | few | TRBV9 | . | CASSVSRLREPGTNTDTQYF | TGTGCCAGCAGCGTATCCCGCCTTCGGGAACCAGGCACCAACACAGATACGCAGTATTTT
14 | TRBJ2-7 | . | TRBV6-6 | TRBD1 | CASGERQGSYEQYF | TGTGCCAGCGGGGAGAGACAGGGGAGCTACGAGCAGTACTTC
13 | TRBJ2-7 | few | TRBV11-2 | . | CASSLDLHSEQYF | TGTGCCAGCAGCTTAGACCTTCACTCCGAGCAGTACTTC
15 | TRBJ2-5 | . | TRBV29-1 | TRBD1 | CSVGTGTGGQETQYF | TGCAGCGTGGGGACCGGGACAGGGGGACAAGAGACCCAGTACTTC
13 | TRBJ2-7 | . | TRBV25-1 | . | CASSEYLQDEQYF | TGTGCCAGCAGTGAATATCTCCAGGACGAGCAGTACTTC
15 | TRBJ1-2 | . | TRBV5-1 | . | CASSLGDSEYYGYTF | TGCGCCAGCAGCTTGGGTGACAGCGAATACTATGGCTACACCTTC
16 | TRBJ2-2 | . | TRBV19 | TRBD1 | CASSPPPGQATGELFF | TGTGCCAGTAGTCCCCCCCCGGGACAGGCTACCGGGGAGCTGTTTTTT
12 | TRBJ2-7 | . | TRBV7-9 | . | CASSSRGGEQYF | TGTGCCAGCAGTTCCAGGGGGGGCGAGCAGTACTTC
13 | TRBJ1-6 | . | TRBV15 | TRBD1 | CATTQGADSPLHF | TGTGCCACCACTCAGGGGGCTGATTCACCCCTCCACTTT
14 | TRBJ1-2 | . | TRBV27 | . | CASSSTRTNYGYTF | TGTGCCAGCAGTTCGACAAGAACTAACTATGGCTACACCTTC
12 | TRBJ1-2 | few | TRBV13 | . | CASSLAALGYTF | TGTGCCAGCAGCTTAGCGGCGTTGGGCTACACCTTC
12 | TRBJ2-1 | few | TRBV7-9 | . | CASTPIELEQFF | TGTGCCAGCACCCCCATTGAACTAGAGCAGTTCTTC
10 | TRBJ1-1 | . | TRBV30 | . | CAWSDTEAFF | TGTGCCTGGAGTGACACTGAAGCTTTCTTT
16 | TRBJ2-5 | few | TRBV10-3 | TRBD2 | CAISGGPAGNQETQYF | TGTGCCATCAGTGGAGGGCCAGCGGGGAACCAAGAGACCCAGTACTTC
14 | TRBJ2-1 | . | TRBV30 | . | CAWSLRVSYNEQFF | TGTGCCTGGAGTTTGAGGGTCAGCTACAATGAGCAGTTCTTC
12 | TRBJ2-5 | . | TRBV30 | . | CAWSSGAETQYF | TGTGCCTGGAGTTCAGGGGCCGAGACCCAGTACTTC
15 | TRBJ2-7 | . | TRBV4-1 | . | CASSLVGGAQNEQYF | TGCGCCAGCAGCCTCGTGGGGGGGGCGCAGAACGAGCAGTACTTC
13 | TRBJ1-2 | few | TRBV5-4 | . | CASTPDVGYGYTF | TGTGCCAGCACCCCGGACGTCGGCTATGGCTACACCTTC
13 | TRBJ2-3 | . | TRBV5-1 | . | CASSYYLADTQYF | TGCGCCAGCAGCTACTACTTGGCAGATACGCAGTATTTT
14 | TRBJ1-1 | few | TRBV6-5 | . | CASRPTALNTEAFF | TGTGCCAGCAGGCCGACAGCCTTGAACACTGAAGCTTTCTTT
11 | TRBJ2-7 | . | TRBV2 | . | CASSLQGEQYF | TGTGCCAGCAGTCTACAAGGCGAGCAGTACTTC